The 23 T cell receptor beta chains below come from one sample, sequenced in a study of blood T cell repertoires in COVID-19. Method: immunoSEQ multiplex PCR; TCRdb's copy keeps in-frame clones and lacks some. The table shows hundreds of thousands of clones, with 75% to 90% occurring only once. The sample was PBMCs or T cells enriched from blood (not recorded which). The receptor source for this set is a woman aged 40 to 50 who had recovered from COVID-19.

The chain couples TRBV7-8 to TRBJ2-7; D is possibly TRBD2 (6 bases). The CDR3 totals 15 residues. Trimming removed 4 bases at V and 4 bases at J, with 17 bases between. CDR1 and CDR2 from the germline V gene are SGHVS and FQNEAQ. DNA for the CDR3: TGTGCCAGCAGCTCCAGGATGGGGACTTTTTACGAGCAGTACTTC. This sequence encodes CASSSRMGTFYEQYF.

This chain connects TRBV5-4 to TRBJ2-7, with 9 nucleotides matching TRBD2. The length of the CDR3 is 15 residues. The V and J ends lost 4 bases and 4 bases, in that order; junction bases with no gene match: 9. The germline V gene has CDR1 SGHNT and CDR2 YYREEE (reference sequence). CDR3 in amino acids: CASSPKGGRVYEQYF. The CDR3 nucleotides read TGTGCCAGCAGCCCAAAGGGCGGGAGGGTGTACGAGCAGTACTTC.

This chain's CDR3 is CATSSIGTGQFF. CDR3 coding DNA: TGTGCCACCAGCTCAATAGGGACAGGGCAGTTCTTC. V and J are TRBV24-1 and TRBJ2-1; 8 bases map to TRBD1. This CDR3 is 12 amino acids long. CDR1 and CDR2 (germline): KGHDR, SFDVKD. V shed 7 bases, J shed 12 bases, and the junction held 7 bases outside the gene matches.

The V gene is TRBV30, the J gene TRBJ1-2, with 11 bases matching TRBD1. The germline V gene has CDR1 GTSNPN and CDR2 SVGIG (reference sequence). Losses at the gene ends were 8 bases for V and 4 bases for J; bases not matched to a gene: 6. The CDR3 is 13 residues long. CDR3 sequence reads: CAGWTGGPYGYTF. CDR3 nucleotide sequence: TGTGCCGGATGGACAGGGGGCCCCTATGGCTACACCTTC.

The chain uses TRBV11-2 and TRBJ2-7; 8 nucleotides line up with TRBD1. The ends lost 1 base at V and 2 bases at J; junction bases unmatched: 1. This CDR3 is 14 amino acids long. In germline, CDR1 is SGHAT, CDR2 FQNNGV. The CDR3: CASSLGTGPYEQYF. The CDR3 coding sequence is TGTGCCAGCAGCTTAGGGACAGGGCCCTACGAGCAGTACTTC.

The chain uses TRBV7-8 and TRBJ2-1; weak D call: TRBD1 (6 bases). The CDR3 contains 16 residues. The germline gives CDR1 SGHVS, CDR2 FQNEAQ. Trimming took 4 bases from V and 5 from J, leaving 18 bases between them. The CDR3 spells CASSSPDRIPHNEQFF. CDR3 in DNA: TGTGCCAGCAGCTCCCCCGACAGGATCCCCCACAATGAGCAGTTCTTC.

Comment on this clone: This likely stems from a read error, as it lies one base from a far larger clone. Different DNA sequences within this sample yield the same CDR3. The V call is TRBV7-2, the J call TRBJ1-3; 9 bases are shared with TRBD1. This CDR3 has 16 residues. V shed 2 bases, J shed 0 bases, and the junction held 2 bases outside the gene matches. Germline V gives CDR1 SGHTA, CDR2 FQGNSA. The DNA for the CDR3 is TGTGCCAGCAGCTTAACAGGGGGCAACTCTGGAAACACCATATATTTT. Protein: CASSLTGGNSGNTIYF. Full variable domain (remainder filled in from reference TRBV7-2 and TRBJ1-3): GAGVSQSPSNKVTEKGKDVELRCDPISGHTALYWYRQSLGQGLEFLIYFQGNSAPDKSGLPSDRFSAERTGGSVSTLTIQRTQQEDSAVYLCASSLTGGNSGNTIYFGEGSWLTVV.

The genes are TRBV5-1 and TRBJ1-2; TRBD1 matches at 10 bases. Germline CDR1 SGHRS, CDR2 YFSETQ. This CDR3 is 14 amino acids long. The trim removed 3 bases at V and 2 bases at J, leaving 1 base unmatched. The CDR3 sequence is CASSWTGGNYGYTF. The CDR3 nucleotides read TGCGCCAGCAGCTGGACAGGGGGAAACTATGGCTACACCTTC.

This clone appeared once. The chain is built from TRBV27 and TRBJ1-2; the match to TRBD1 covers 7 bases. Germline V CDR1 and CDR2: MNHEY, SMNVEV (reference sequence). The CDR3 extends over 15 amino acids. The trim removed 5 bases at V and 4 bases at J, leaving 10 bases unmatched. The CDR3 sequence is CASSLTQGKGYGYTF. Here the CDR3 DNA reads TGTGCCAGCAGTCTTACACAGGGGAAAGGCTATGGCTACACCTTC.

This sequence joins TRBV11-2 and TRBJ1-1; TRBD1 might be the D (6 bases). CDR3 length: 13 amino acids. In germline, CDR1 is SGHAT, CDR2 FQNNGV. V was clipped by 5 bases and J by 6 bases, with 13 bases between them. The CDR3: CASSPGQPAEAFF. CDR3 DNA sequence: TGTGCCAGCAGCCCGGGACAACCCGCTGAAGCTTTCTTT.

The chain employs TRBV29-1 and TRBJ1-1, with 8 positions matching TRBD1. J lost 5 bases, V lost 5 bases, and 4 bases had no gene match. Germline loops: CDR1 SQVTM, CDR2 ANQGSEA. The CDR3 is made up of 12 amino acids. This chain's CDR3 is CSVRQGWTEAFF. The CDR3, as DNA: TGCAGCGTTAGACAGGGGTGGACTGAAGCTTTCTTT.

The chain combines TRBV13 with TRBJ2-1; D is perhaps TRBD1 (6 bases). CDR1 and CDR2 (germline): PRHDT, FYEKMQ (reference sequence). This CDR3 has 15 amino acids. Trimming pared 8 bases from V and 4 bases from J, leaving 18 bases between. CDR3 sequence: CASSAEGETYNEQFF. The CDR3, as DNA: TGTGCCAGCTCGGCTGAGGGGGAAACGTACAATGAGCAGTTCTTC.

The chain joins TRBV5-1 to TRBJ2-5; D perhaps matches TRBD2 (6 bases). CDR1 SGHRS and CDR2 YFSETQ come from the germline V gene. CDR3 length: 15 residues. V lost 0 bases, J lost 5 bases, and 14 bases lay in between. Here the CDR3 DNA reads TGCGCCAGCAGCTTGGCACCGACTAGTTTGGAGACCCAGTACTTC. This sequence encodes CASSLAPTSLETQYF.

This chain links TRBV6-5 with TRBJ2-3; 8 nucleotides agree with TRBD2. Germline V gene sequence: CDR1 MNHEY, CDR2 SVGAGI. CDR3 length equals 15 residues. V lost 7 bases, J lost 0 bases, and 6 bases stayed unmatched. The CDR3 bases are TGTGCCAGCAAATTAGCGGGGCTTAGCACAGATACGCAGTATTTT. Translated, it gives CASKLAGLSTDTQYF.

This chain links TRBV6-4 with TRBJ1-1; D gene uncertain. Germline CDR1 and CDR2: MRHNA and SNTAGT. This CDR3 has 17 residues. V was pared by 3 bases and J by 1 base, with 18 bases between. The CDR3 DNA is TGTGCCAGCAGTGAGCGGAGGACGGGTTTTTGGAACACTGAAGCTTTCTTT. Its protein is CASSERRTGFWNTEAFF.

This rearrangement joins TRBV5-1 to TRBJ2-1; unclear D gene. The V end was cut by 4 bases, the J end by 5 bases, with 7 bases between. The CDR3 is made up of 12 amino acids. Germline V CDR1 and CDR2: SGHRS, YFSETQ. DNA for the CDR3: TGCGCCAGCAGCCCTGAGAACAATGAGCAGTTCTTC. This encodes CASSPENNEQFF.

The CDR3 DNA is TGCGCCAGCAGCCAGAGGGGAGGGCCCGACTACAATGAGCAGTTCTTC. It is translated as CASSQRGGPDYNEQFF. The chain links TRBV4-3 to TRBJ2-1; 7 bases are shared with TRBD2. This CDR3 spans 16 amino acids. CDR1 and CDR2 from the germline V gene are LGHNA and YSLEER. Trimming removed 3 bases from V and 3 bases from J; junction bases left unmatched: 8.

The chain uses TRBV29-1 and TRBJ2-1; a possible D gene is TRBD2 (6 bases). V gave up 3 bases and J gave up 8 bases, with 17 bases separating them. Per germline, CDR1 SQVTM and CDR2 ANQGSEA. This CDR3 region has 14 residues. The CDR3 coding sequence is TGCAGCGTTGATTCCTTCGGGGGTGGTGATGAGCAGTTCTTC. Translation gives CSVDSFGGGDEQFF.

This rearrangement joins TRBV7-9 to TRBJ1-4; D is uncertain. The CDR3 consists of 16 residues. The V end was cut by 5 bases, the J end by 0 bases, with 13 bases between. From germline, CDR1 is SEHNR and CDR2 FQNEAQ (reference sequence). DNA of the CDR3: TGTGCCAGCAGCCCTTCGGGTCCGGCAACTAATGAAAAACTGTTTTTT. Encoded protein: CASSPSGPATNEKLFF.

The chain couples TRBV3-1 (or the pseudogene TRBV3-2) to TRBJ2-7; 7 bases are a match to TRBD2. Germline loops: CDR1 LGHDT, CDR2 YNNKEL (reference sequence). This CDR3 has 17 amino acids. Losses at the gene ends were 3 bases for V and 0 bases for J; bases not matched to a gene: 11. The CDR3 DNA is TGTGCCAGCAGCCAGTTGTCGTTGGGCGGGAGCTCCTACGAGCAGTACTTC. Protein sequence: CASSQLSLGGSSYEQYF.

J is TRBJ2-3 and V is TRBV14; a possible D gene is TRBD1 (6 bases). The CDR3 is 19 residues long. V lost 2 bases to trimming and J lost 1 base, with 22 bases between them. The germline V gene encodes CDR1 SGHDN and CDR2 FVKESK. The chain's CDR3 is CASSQRGQIDRMGTDTQYF. CDR3 sequence (DNA): TGTGCCAGCAGCCAAAGAGGACAGATCGACCGGATGGGCACAGATACGCAGTATTTT.

This clone was seen only once. The chain combines TRBV4-3 with TRBJ2-7; TRBD1 agrees at 10 bases. The ends lost 0 bases at V and 5 bases at J; junction bases unmatched: 4. The CDR3 length is 15 residues. The germline V gene encodes CDR1 LGHNA and CDR2 YSLEER. The CDR3, as DNA: TGCGCCAGCAGCCAAGACGGGGACAGGGGTGACGAGCAGTACTTC. Translated, it gives CASSQDGDRGDEQYF.

V gene TRBV7-2 combines with J gene TRBJ2-7, with TRBD2 matching 11 bases. Trimming removed 5 bases from V and 10 bases from J; junction bases left unmatched: 10. Germline V lookup: CDR1 SGHTA, CDR2 FQGNSA. The CDR3 runs to 14 residues. The CDR3 coding sequence is TGTGCCAGCAGCACCACTCCTACTAGCGGGAGTCAGTACTTC. Amino acids: CASSTTPTSGSQYF.